Below are 13 T cell receptor beta chains sequenced from a single sample in a study of T cells in Graves' hyperthyroidism and ophthalmopathy. RNA transcripts yielded amplified TCR beta CDR3 regions. First-round RT-PCR with HTBI primers amplified the TCR CDR3 region. TCRdb ran MiXCR on the multiplex PCR reads and lists one entry per CDR3 protein. The table shows approximately 510,000 distinct CDR3 sequences, with approximately 48% occurring only once. Sequenced material: peripheral blood or thyroid tissue (not recorded which). The receptor set was obtained from an adult woman with Graves' disease, either hyperthyroidism or ophthalmopathy (not recorded which).

The CDR3 nucleotides are TGTGCCATCAGACCACCCGGATCCTCCCTTGCGTACTTC. This translates into CAIRPPGSSLAYF. The chain is built from TRBV10-3 and TRBJ2-7; D unclear. The CDR3 is 13 residues long. The V gene's germline CDR1 is ENHRY and CDR2 SYGVKD. Trimming pared 6 bases from V and 12 bases from J, leaving 21 bases between.

The table lists this clonotype with many counts. The V call is TRBV29-1, the J call TRBJ2-7; the D is unclear. The V gene lost 4 bases and the J gene lost 1 base, with 8 bases spanning the gap. Germline V gene data show CDR1 as SQVTM and CDR2 as ANQGSEA. The CDR3 has 12 amino acids. CDR3 amino acids: CSVAQDSYEQYF. As DNA, the CDR3 is TGCAGCGTTGCCCAGGATTCCTACGAGCAGTACTTC.

In its sample, this clonotype was seen many times. The chain joins TRBV12-3 or TRBV12-4 to TRBJ2-5, with D maybe TRBD1 (6 bases). V lost 6 bases and J 2 bases, leaving 16 bases between the germline ends. The CDR3 totals 15 residues. The DNA for the CDR3 is TGTGCCAGCAGCCTGACAGGCTCAAGACAAGAGACCCAGTACTTC. Translating it yields CASSLTGSRQETQYF.

The chain links TRBV29-1 to TRBJ2-1, with D possibly being TRBD1 or TRBD2 (6 bases each). Germline CDR1 is SQVTM and CDR2 is ANQGSEA. The CDR3 extends over 11 amino acids. The ends were cut back, 5 bases at V and 9 bases at J, with 11 bases in the middle. This CDR3 reads CSVTEGGEQFF. The DNA for the CDR3 is TGCAGCGTTACAGAGGGGGGTGAGCAGTTCTTC.

This clonotype was found many times. This chain uses TRBV3-1 with TRBJ1-5; D is unresolved. Looked up from germline, CDR1 is LGHDT and CDR2 is YNNKEL (reference sequence). This CDR3 contains 13 residues. V was cut by 3 bases and J by 7 bases, with 10 bases left in between. CDR3 in DNA: TGTGCCAGCAGCCAGTTCATATTGCAGCCCCAGCATTTT. Translation gives CASSQFILQPQHF.

This sequence joins TRBV20-1 and TRBJ2-5; 12 bases line up with TRBD2. The V segment lost 0 bases and the J segment 6 bases; nucleotides outside the gene matches: 8. Per the germline V gene, CDR1 is DFQATT and CDR2 is SNEGSKA (reference sequence). CDR3 size: 16 residues. CDR3 sequence (DNA): TGCAGTGCTAGAGATGAACTAGCGGGAGGATGGAAGACCCAGTACTTC. Amino acid sequence: CSARDELAGGWKTQYF.

This clonotype appeared many times. The genes are TRBV29-1 and TRBJ1-2; no clear D. The CDR3 has 12 residues. Germline lookup yields CDR1 SQVTM and CDR2 ANQGSEA. Deletions cut 0 bases from V and 4 bases from J, with 6 bases between. Here the CDR3 reads CSVEESSYGYTF. The DNA of the CDR3 is TGCAGCGTTGAAGAGTCAAGCTATGGCTACACCTTC.

This clonotype was observed at least ten times. V gene TRBV20-1 combines with J gene TRBJ1-3; the D is unclear. Deletions cut 6 bases from V and 0 bases from J, with 9 bases between. Per germline, CDR1 DFQATT and CDR2 SNEGSKA (reference sequence). This CDR3 spans 13 amino acids. This CDR3 is CSAPRSSGNTIYF. As DNA, the CDR3 is TGCAGTGCCCCCCGAAGCTCTGGAAACACCATATATTTT.

To note about this clonotype: It is likely a read error, because the conserved phenylalanine at the end of the CDR3 is missing. The DNA is omitted, as the CDR3 cannot be located on it reliably, and the CDR3 follows TCRdb's listing. This chain uses TRBV7-2 with TRBJ1-6; TRBD1 is taken as the D call from the table, unchecked against the DNA. Germline CDR1 is SGHTA and CDR2 is FQGNSA. From its first to its last residue, the CDR3 has 8 amino acids. The chain's CDR3 is CASSQADR.

In this sample, this clonotype turned up many times. The chain combines TRBV29-1 with TRBJ2-7, with D maybe TRBD1 (6 bases). Between the trimmed V and J ends, which lost 6 bases and 5 bases, there was a span of 17 bases. CDR1 and CDR2 from the germline V gene are SQVTM and ANQGSEA. This CDR3 spans 13 amino acids. Here the CDR3 reads CSVGKDSFNEQYF. CDR3 nucleotide sequence: TGCAGCGTGGGAAAGGACAGCTTCAACGAGCAGTACTTC.

The gene calls are TRBV19 and TRBJ1-2; 8 bases match TRBD1. The ends lost 6 bases at V and 10 bases at J; junction bases unmatched: 16. The CDR3 spans 15 residues. Germline values: CDR1 LNHDA, CDR2 SQIVND (reference sequence). The CDR3 coding sequence is TGTGCCAGTAGGCCCGTTGGCAGGGGGCCTTTTGACTACACCTTC. This encodes CASRPVGRGPFDYTF.

The rearrangement joins TRBV10-3 to TRBJ1-1, with a tentative D call TRBD1 (6 bases). The CDR3 covers 13 residues. Deletions cut 10 bases from V and 0 bases from J, with 12 bases between. The germline CDR1 and CDR2 sequences are ENHRY and SYGVKD. CDR3 residues: CATAGDMNTEAFF. Here the CDR3 DNA reads TGTGCCACCGCAGGGGACATGAACACTGAAGCTTTCTTT.

The CDR3 is CASRSHGTGSYEQYF. Here the CDR3 DNA reads TGTGCCAGCAGGTCACACGGGACAGGGTCGTACGAGCAGTACTTC. This rearrangement joins TRBV9 to TRBJ2-7; 9 positions agree with TRBD1. Germline V gene data show CDR1 as SGDLS and CDR2 as YYNGEE. The CDR3 is 15 amino acids. The V gene end was trimmed by 5 bases and the J gene end by 4 bases; junction bases not matched to a gene: 10.